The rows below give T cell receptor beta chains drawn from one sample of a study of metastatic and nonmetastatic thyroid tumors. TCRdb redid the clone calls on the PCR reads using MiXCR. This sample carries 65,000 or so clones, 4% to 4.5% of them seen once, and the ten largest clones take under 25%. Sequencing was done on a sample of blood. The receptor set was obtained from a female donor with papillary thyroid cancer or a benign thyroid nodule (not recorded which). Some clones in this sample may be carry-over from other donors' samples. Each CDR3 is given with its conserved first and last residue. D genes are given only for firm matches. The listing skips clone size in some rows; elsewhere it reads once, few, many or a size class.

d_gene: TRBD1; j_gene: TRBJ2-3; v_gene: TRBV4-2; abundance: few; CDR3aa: CASSPGQVRTDTQYF; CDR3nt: TGTGCCAGCAGCCCTGGACAGGTACGCACAGATACGCAGTATTTT
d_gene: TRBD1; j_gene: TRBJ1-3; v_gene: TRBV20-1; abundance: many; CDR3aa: CSARGRGRNTIYF; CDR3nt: TGCAGTGCTAGGGGAAGGGGGCGAAACACCATATATTTT
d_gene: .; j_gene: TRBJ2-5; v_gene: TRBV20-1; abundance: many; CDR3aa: CSARALGGTQYF; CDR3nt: TGCAGTGCTAGAGCCCTAGGCGGGACCCAGTACTTC
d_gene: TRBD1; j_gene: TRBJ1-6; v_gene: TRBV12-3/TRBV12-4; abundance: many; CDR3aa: CASSSRGTGRIRATLGLGPPLHF; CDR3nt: TGTGCCAGCAGTTCCCGAGGGACAGGGAGGATTCGTGCCACCTTGGGGTTAGGTCCACCCCTCCACTTT
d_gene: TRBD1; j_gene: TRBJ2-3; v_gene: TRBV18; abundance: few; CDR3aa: CASSGGQGPDTQYF; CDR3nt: TGTGCCAGCTCAGGGGGACAGGGTCCAGATACGCAGTATTTT
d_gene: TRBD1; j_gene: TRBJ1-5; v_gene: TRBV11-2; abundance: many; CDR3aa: CASSQGGHNQPQHF; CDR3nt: TGTGCCAGCAGCCAGGGGGGGCACAATCAGCCCCAGCATTTT
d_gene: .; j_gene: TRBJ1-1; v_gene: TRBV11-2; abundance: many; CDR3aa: CASSPTDMNTEAFF; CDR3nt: TGTGCCAGCAGCCCGACGGACATGAACACTGAAGCTTTCTTT
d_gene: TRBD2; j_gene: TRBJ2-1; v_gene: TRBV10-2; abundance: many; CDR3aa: CASSGYSGRAGNEQFF; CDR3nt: TGCGCCAGCAGTGGATATAGCGGGAGGGCGGGCAATGAGCAGTTCTTC
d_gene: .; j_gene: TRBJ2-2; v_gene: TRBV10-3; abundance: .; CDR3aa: CAISRNIATNTGELFF; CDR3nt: TGTGCCATCAGCCGGAATATCGCTACGAACACCGGGGAGCTGTTTTTT
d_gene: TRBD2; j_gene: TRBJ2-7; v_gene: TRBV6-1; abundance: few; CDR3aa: CASGRLAGGLIASYEQYF; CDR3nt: TGTGCCAGCGGACGACTAGCGGGCGGGTTGATCGCTTCCTACGAGCAGTACTTC
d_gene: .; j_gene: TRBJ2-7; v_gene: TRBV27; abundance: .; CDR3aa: CASSYSLEVDYEQYF; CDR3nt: TGTGCCAGCAGTTACTCGTTGGAGGTTGACTACGAGCAGTACTTC
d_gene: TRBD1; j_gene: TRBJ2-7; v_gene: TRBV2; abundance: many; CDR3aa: CASAREGGAEQYF; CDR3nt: TGTGCCAGCGCTCGGGAAGGGGGCGCTGAGCAGTACTTC
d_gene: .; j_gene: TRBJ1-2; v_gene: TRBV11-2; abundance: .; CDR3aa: CASSLSGAGGYTF; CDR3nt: TGTGCCAGCAGCTTGTCAGGGGCGGGTGGCTACACCTTC
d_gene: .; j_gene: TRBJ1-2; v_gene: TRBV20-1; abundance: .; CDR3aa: CSAKPGSYGYTF; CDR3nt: TGCAGTGCCAAACCTGGGTCTTATGGCTACACCTTC
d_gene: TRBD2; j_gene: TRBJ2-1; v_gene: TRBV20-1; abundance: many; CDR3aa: CSARGGSGIYNEQFF; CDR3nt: TGCAGTGCTAGAGGGGGTAGCGGGATTTACAATGAGCAGTTCTTC
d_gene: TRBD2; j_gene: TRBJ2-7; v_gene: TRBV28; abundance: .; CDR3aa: CASMTQGGLAGGYEQYF; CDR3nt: TGTGCCAGCATGACACAGGGGGGACTAGCGGGGGGATACGAGCAGTACTTC
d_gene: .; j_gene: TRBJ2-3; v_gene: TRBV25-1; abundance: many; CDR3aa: CASSELDSTDTQYF; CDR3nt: TGTGCCAGCAGTGAATTGGACAGCACAGATACGCAGTATTTT
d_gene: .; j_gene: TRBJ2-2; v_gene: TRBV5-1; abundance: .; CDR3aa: CASSPTAGQTGELFF; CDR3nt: TGCGCCAGCAGCCCTACAGCAGGGCAAACCGGGGAGCTGTTTTTT
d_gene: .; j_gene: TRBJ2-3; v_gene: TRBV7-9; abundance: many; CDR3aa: CASADLEGSTDTQYF; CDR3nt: TGTGCCAGCGCCGACCTAGAGGGAAGCACAGATACGCAGTATTTT
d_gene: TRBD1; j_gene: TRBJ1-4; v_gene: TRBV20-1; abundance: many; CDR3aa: CSARGTGLGEKLFF; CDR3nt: TGCAGTGCTAGAGGGACAGGCCTTGGGGAAAAACTGTTTTTT
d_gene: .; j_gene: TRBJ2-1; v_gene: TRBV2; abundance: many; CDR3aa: CASSNRDNYNEQFF; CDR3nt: TGTGCCAGCAGTAACCGGGACAACTACAATGAGCAGTTCTTC
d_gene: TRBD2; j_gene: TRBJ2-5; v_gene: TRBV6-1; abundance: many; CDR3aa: CASSSTIAGEVWETQYF; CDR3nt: TGTGCCAGCAGTTCCACGATAGCGGGAGAGGTTTGGGAGACCCAGTACTTC
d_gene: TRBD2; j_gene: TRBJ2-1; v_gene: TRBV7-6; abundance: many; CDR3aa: CASSLLSGSGTYNEQFF; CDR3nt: TGTGCCAGCAGCTTATTGTCGGGTAGCGGGACATATAATGAGCAGTTCTTC
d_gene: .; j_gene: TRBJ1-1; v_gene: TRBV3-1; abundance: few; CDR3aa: CASSQDVREAFF; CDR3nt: TGTGCCAGCAGCCAAGATGTTCGTGAAGCTTTCTTT
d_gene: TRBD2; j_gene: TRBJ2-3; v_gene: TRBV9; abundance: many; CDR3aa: CASSVGLAGFTDTQYF; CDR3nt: TGTGCCAGCAGCGTAGGACTAGCGGGCTTCACAGATACGCAGTATTTT
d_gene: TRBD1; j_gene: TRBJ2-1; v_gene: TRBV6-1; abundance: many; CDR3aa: CASSPTGYRNEQFF; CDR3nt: TGTGCCAGCAGTCCGACAGGGTATAGGAATGAGCAGTTCTTC
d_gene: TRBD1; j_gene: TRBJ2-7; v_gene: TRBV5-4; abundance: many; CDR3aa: CASTPGGTGVWEQYF; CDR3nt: TGTGCCAGCACCCCTGGAGGGACAGGGGTGTGGGAGCAGTACTTC
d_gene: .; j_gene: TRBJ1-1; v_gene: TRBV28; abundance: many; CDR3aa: CASSSQFGSEAFF; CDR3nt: TGTGCCAGCAGTTCACAGTTTGGATCTGAAGCTTTCTTT